These 7 T cell receptor beta chains originate from one sample sequenced in a study of shared clonotypes between healthy human individuals. Sequenced by immunoSEQ multiplex PCR; TCRdb stores in-frame clones only, minus some. The table lists about 2,500,000 clones, more than 80% of them singletons, with about 0.13% in the top ten. Sequenced input: naive CD4+ T cells sorted from blood. As to subset: CD45RA+ positively selected. The source of these receptors is a man aged 18-30 years in good health.

As to this clone: The identical CDR3 is also encoded by other nucleotide sequences in the sample. The rearrangement joins TRBV7-2 to TRBJ2-1, with D possibly being TRBD1 (6 bases). V was clipped by 1 base and J by 6 bases, with 7 bases between them. CDR1 is SGHTA and CDR2 is FQGNSA in the germline V gene. This CDR3 is 13 amino acids long. Here the CDR3 DNA reads TGTGCCAGCAGCTTAGTAGGGGGCAATGAGCAGTTCTTC. It encodes CASSLVGGNEQFF. The full variable domain, with the rest looked up from reference TRBV7-2 and TRBJ2-1, is GAGVSQSPSNKVTEKGKDVELRCDPISGHTALYWYRQSLGQGLEFLIYFQGNSAPDKSGLPSDRFSAERTGGSVSTLTIQRTQQEDSAVYLCASSLVGGNEQFFGPGTRLTVL.

The chain joins TRBV7-7 to TRBJ2-1; the D gene could be TRBD1 or TRBD2 (5 bases each). The CDR3 totals 15 residues. CDR1 and CDR2 (germline): SSHAT, FNYEAQ (reference sequence). Here the CDR3 DNA reads TGTGTTTCTACTGACCGTGGGGACGCCTACAATGAGCAGTTCTTC. Translating it yields CVSTDRGDAYNEQFF.

The V gene is TRBV28, the J gene TRBJ1-2; D perhaps matches TRBD1 (5 bases). V was cut by 2 bases and J by 6 bases, with 13 bases left in between. The CDR3 is 14 residues long. Germline-derived CDR1 and CDR2 are MDHEN and SYDVKM. The DNA for the CDR3 is TGTGCCAGCAGTTTACCCCCAGGGTTTGATGGCTACACCTTC. This gives the protein CASSLPPGFDGYTF.

The genes are TRBV6-1 and TRBJ2-7; D perhaps matches TRBD2 (6 bases). Between the trimmed V and J ends, which lost 6 bases and 7 bases, there was a span of 16 bases. CDR1 is MNHNS, CDR2 SASEGT, per germline. This CDR3 region has 13 residues. Written as DNA, the CDR3 is TGTGCCAGCAGGAACGCCGGGGGTCGGGAGCAGTACTTC. Protein: CASRNAGGREQYF.

The rearrangement joins TRBV5-1 to TRBJ1-1, with 10 bases aligning to TRBD1. The CDR3 runs 13 residues. The junction had 10 bases not matched to a gene; V was cut back by 4 bases and J by 13 bases. CDR1 is SGHRS and CDR2 is YFSETQ in the germline V gene. The DNA of the CDR3 is TGCGCCAGCAGCCCCTCGACAGGGGGCGCAGGTTTCTTT. This translates into CASSPSTGGAGFF.

Worth noting for this clone: The sample carries other DNA sequences with the same CDR3. CDR3 loop: CASSVGGGNQPQHF. Here the CDR3 DNA reads TGTGCCAGCAGTGTCGGGGGGGGCAATCAGCCCCAGCATTTT. V is TRBV2 and J is TRBJ1-5; maybe TRBD1 (5 bases). Germline V gene sequence: CDR1 SNHLY, CDR2 FYNNEI. The CDR3 contains 14 residues. Trimming took off 4 bases at V and 2 bases at J, with 9 bases between the two ends.

V usage is TRBV28 and J usage is TRBJ2-1, with a tentative D call TRBD2 (6 bases). Trimming cost V 3 bases and J 4 bases, with 10 bases left between them. This CDR3 has 14 amino acids. Germline lookup yields CDR1 MDHEN and CDR2 SYDVKM. CDR3 DNA sequence: TGTGCCAGCAGTTTGAGGGCGGGGTACAATGAGCAGTTCTTC. Protein sequence: CASSLRAGYNEQFF.